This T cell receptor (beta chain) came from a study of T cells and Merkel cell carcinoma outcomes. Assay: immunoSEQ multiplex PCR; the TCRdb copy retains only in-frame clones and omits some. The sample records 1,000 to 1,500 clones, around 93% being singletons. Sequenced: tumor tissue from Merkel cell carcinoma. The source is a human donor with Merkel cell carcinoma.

The CDR3 region is CASSLGSIRQPQHF. The CDR3 coding sequence is TGTGCCAGCAGCTTAGGCTCCATCAGGCAGCCCCAGCATTTT. This sequence joins TRBV7-8 and TRBJ1-5; D not certain. The CDR3 loop spans 14 amino acids. Looked up from germline, CDR1 is SGHVS and CDR2 is FQNEAQ. Trimming left V 1 base short and J 7 bases short, with 11 bases between.